This TCR beta chain was obtained from a study of shared clonotypes between healthy human individuals. General study results and limits: Genetic and exposure-history diversity was limited by the small donor number.

Remarks on this clone: Its specificity is not known.

Method: immunoSEQ multiplex PCR; TCRdb's copy keeps in-frame clones and lacks some. The sample holds around 2.1 million clones, around 95% seen once. The germline V and J ends were trimmed by 5 bases and 0 bases, with 17 bases remaining between them. Germline V lookup: CDR1 SGHTA, CDR2 FQGTGA. The CDR3 extends over 16 amino acids. The receptor was isolated from a man aged 18 to 29 in good health. Sequenced sample: naive CD4+ T cells sorted from blood. Subset of the sample: CD45RA+ positively selected. The V gene is TRBV7-3, the J gene TRBJ2-7, with D perhaps matching TRBD2 (5 bases). CDR3 nucleotides: TGTGCCAGCAGCCCACAAGGTGGACTGAGCTCCTACGAGCAGTACTTC. Protein sequence: CASSPQGGLSSYEQYF.